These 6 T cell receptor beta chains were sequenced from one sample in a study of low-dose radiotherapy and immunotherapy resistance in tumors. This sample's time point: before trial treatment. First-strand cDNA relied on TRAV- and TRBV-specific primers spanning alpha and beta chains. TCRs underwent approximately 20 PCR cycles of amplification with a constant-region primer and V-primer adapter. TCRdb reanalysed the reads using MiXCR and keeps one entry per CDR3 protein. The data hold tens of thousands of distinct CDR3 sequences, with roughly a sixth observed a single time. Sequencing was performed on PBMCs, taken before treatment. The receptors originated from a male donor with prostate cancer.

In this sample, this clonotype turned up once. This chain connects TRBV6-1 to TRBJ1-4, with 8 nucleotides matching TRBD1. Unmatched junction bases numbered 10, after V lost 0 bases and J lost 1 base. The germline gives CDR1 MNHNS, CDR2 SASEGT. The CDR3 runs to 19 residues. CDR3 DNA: TGTGCCAGCAGTGAAGCAGGACCAGGGGGCCGTCGAACTAATGAAAAACTGTTTTTT. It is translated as CASSEAGPGGRRTNEKLFF.

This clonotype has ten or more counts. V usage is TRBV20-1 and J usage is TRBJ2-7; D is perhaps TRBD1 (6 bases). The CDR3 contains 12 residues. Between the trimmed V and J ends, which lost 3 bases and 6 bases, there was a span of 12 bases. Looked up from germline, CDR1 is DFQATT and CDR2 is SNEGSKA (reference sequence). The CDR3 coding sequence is TGCAGTGCTAGGTACAGGGTAGGCGAGCAGTACTTC. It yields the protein CSARYRVGEQYF.

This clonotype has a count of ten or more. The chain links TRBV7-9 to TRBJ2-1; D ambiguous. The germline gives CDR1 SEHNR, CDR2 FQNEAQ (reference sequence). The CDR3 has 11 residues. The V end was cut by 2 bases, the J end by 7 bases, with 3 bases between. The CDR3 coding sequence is TGTGCCAGCAGCTTAATGAATGAGCAGTTCTTC. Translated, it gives CASSLMNEQFF.

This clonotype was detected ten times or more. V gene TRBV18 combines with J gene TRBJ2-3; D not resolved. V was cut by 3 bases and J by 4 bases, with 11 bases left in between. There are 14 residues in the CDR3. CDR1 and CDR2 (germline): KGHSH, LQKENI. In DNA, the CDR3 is TGTGCCAGCTCACCTACGGCTAGTTCAGATACGCAGTATTTT. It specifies CASSPTASSDTQYF.

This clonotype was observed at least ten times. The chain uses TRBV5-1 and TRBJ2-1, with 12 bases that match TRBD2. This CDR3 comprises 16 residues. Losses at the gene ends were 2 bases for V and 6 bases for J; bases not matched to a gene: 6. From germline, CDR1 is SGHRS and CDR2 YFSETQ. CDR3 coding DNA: TGCGCCAGCAGCTTTTCGACTAGCGGGGGACTCAATGAGCAGTTCTTC. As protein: CASSFSTSGGLNEQFF.

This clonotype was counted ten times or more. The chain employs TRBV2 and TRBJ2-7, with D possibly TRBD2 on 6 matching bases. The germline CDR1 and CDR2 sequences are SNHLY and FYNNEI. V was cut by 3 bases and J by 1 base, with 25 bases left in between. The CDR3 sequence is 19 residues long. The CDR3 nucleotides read TGTGCCAGCAGTGAGGAGGGAGGCCTCCGCAGCCGCCTATCCTACGAGCAGTACTTC. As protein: CASSEEGGLRSRLSYEQYF.